This passage covers 21 T cell receptor beta chains from one sample sequenced in a study of cytomegalovirus exposure and HLA in healthy donors. It was with 60 Vbeta and 13 Jbeta primers that the PCR ran. Sequencing used immunoSEQ multiplex PCR; TCRdb keeps in-frame clones, though not all of them. This repertoire shows 84,000 or so clones, roughly 76% found once; its top ten account for 1.2% to 1.5%. The source material was PBMCs. The receptor source for this set is a male donor in good health and CMV-seronegative.

This chain connects TRBV28 to TRBJ2-3, with D maybe TRBD2 (6 bases). The V and J ends lost 5 bases and 0 bases respectively, with 15 bases between them. CDR1 and CDR2 from the germline V gene are MDHEN and SYDVKM. CDR3 length: 16 amino acids. The CDR3 reads CASSPGSSASTDTQYF. The CDR3 nucleotides read TGTGCCAGCAGTCCTGGATCTAGCGCAAGCACAGATACGCAGTATTTT. The full variable domain, with the rest looked up from reference TRBV28 and TRBJ2-3, is DVKVTQSSRYLVKRTGEKVFLECVQDMDHENMFWYRQDPGLGLRLIYFSYDVKMKEKGDIPEGYSVSREKKERFSLILESASTNQTSMYLCASSPGSSASTDTQYFGPGTRLTVL.

This clone came up a few times. V gene TRBV4-1 combines with J gene TRBJ2-1, with TRBD2 as a possible D gene (6 bases). Looked up from germline, CDR1 is MGHRA and CDR2 is YSYEKL. The CDR3 extends over 16 amino acids. Trimming took 4 bases from V and 6 from J, leaving 19 bases between them. This CDR3 is CASSLRESPGVNEQFF. CDR3 bases: TGCGCCAGCAGCCTGAGAGAGAGTCCGGGAGTCAATGAGCAGTTCTTC.

The rearrangement uses TRBV5-1 and TRBJ2-2, with 9 bases identical to TRBD1. This CDR3 spans 15 amino acids. With 3 bases clipped from V and 5 bases from J, the junction kept 5 bases outside the gene matches. The V gene's germline CDR1 is SGHRS and CDR2 YFSETQ. In nucleotides, the CDR3 is TGCGCCAGCAGCTCTCTGGACAGGGGTACCGGGGAGCTGTTTTTT. Translated: CASSSLDRGTGELFF.

The chain has TRBV29-1 and TRBJ1-5; a weak D match, TRBD1 (6 bases). Trimming removed 6 bases from V and 0 bases from J, with 15 bases in between. Per germline, CDR1 SQVTM and CDR2 ANQGSEA. The CDR3 sequence is 15 residues long. CDR3 nucleotides: TGCAGCGTAGTGGTGGACAGCTATAGCAATCAGCCCCAGCATTTT. This gives the protein CSVVVDSYSNQPQHF.

This sequence joins TRBV7-9 and TRBJ2-7; 8 bases map to TRBD1. With V trimmed by 6 bases and J by 2 bases, 9 bases remained unmatched. The CDR3 spans 15 residues. The germline V gene has CDR1 SEHNR and CDR2 FQNEAQ (reference sequence). The DNA of the CDR3 is TGTGCCAGCAGACCCGGGACAGGAGTAACCTACGAGCAGTACTTC. Translated: CASRPGTGVTYEQYF.

This clone occurred a few times. The chain joins TRBV29-1 to TRBJ2-3; TRBD1 matches at 9 bases. The CDR3 runs to 13 residues. The junction had 1 base not matched to a gene; V was cut back by 6 bases and J by 0 bases. Germline CDR1 is SQVTM and CDR2 is ANQGSEA. The CDR3, as DNA: TGCAGCGTGGACAGGGGAAGCACAGATACGCAGTATTTT. Protein sequence: CSVDRGSTDTQYF.

As for this clone: At one end the junction does not follow the germline gene, possibly because of a read error. This chain links TRBV28 with TRBJ1-4, with D maybe TRBD1 (6 bases). CDR3 size: 14 residues. Germline V gene data show CDR1 as MDHEN and CDR2 as SYDVKM. The CDR3 region has the DNA TGTGCCAGCTGCCCACAGGGTTTGAATGGAAAACTGTTTTTT. Translated, it gives CASCPQGLNGKLFF.

The CDR3 DNA reads TGTGCCAGCAAACCTAGCGGGAGTTCAAATGAGCAGTTCTTC. It translates to CASKPSGSSNEQFF. The chain links TRBV2 to TRBJ2-1, with 10 bases matching TRBD2. Germline loops: CDR1 SNHLY, CDR2 FYNNEI. This CDR3 comprises 14 residues. V dropped 7 bases and J dropped 7; count of bases not matched to a gene: 7. Supplemented by reference TRBV2 and TRBJ2-1, the full variable domain reads EPEVTQTPSHQVTQMGQEVILRCVPISNHLYFYWYRQILGQKVEFLVSFYNNEISEKSEIFDDQFSVERPDGSNFTLKIRSTKLEDSAMYFCASKPSGSSNEQFFGPGTRLTVL.

The rearrangement joins TRBV4-3 to TRBJ1-1; D unresolved. Germline loops: CDR1 LGHNA, CDR2 YSLEER. Trimming cost V 4 bases and J 7 bases, with 13 bases left between them. CDR3 size: 13 residues. DNA of the CDR3: TGCGCCAGCAGCCCAACCTACGAGTTTGAAGCTTTCTTT. This translates into CASSPTYEFEAFF.

The rearrangement uses TRBV10-3 and TRBJ2-1; 10 nucleotides align to TRBD1. Germline CDR1 and CDR2: ENHRY and SYGVKD. The CDR3 contains 19 residues. V lost 8 bases to trimming and J lost 5 bases; unmatched junction nucleotides: 21. CDR3 amino acids: CAIGLTGTGAIRKNNEQFF. The CDR3, as DNA: TGTGCCATCGGTCTCACCGGGACAGGGGCTATAAGGAAGAACAATGAGCAGTTCTTC.

This rearrangement joins TRBV6-5 to TRBJ1-1; TRBD1 aligns across 7 bases. V shed 6 bases and J 2 bases; nucleotides not matched to a gene: 3. The V gene's germline CDR1 is MNHEY and CDR2 SVGAGI. The CDR3 runs to 13 residues. CDR3 nucleotides: TGTGCCAGCAGACAGGGGTTAAACACTGAAGCTTTCTTT. Translated: CASRQGLNTEAFF.

This clone was detected once. The chain employs TRBV10-2 and TRBJ2-5; 7 bases are shared with TRBD1. The germline V gene encodes CDR1 WSHSY and CDR2 SAAADI. The CDR3 length is 15 residues. Trimming cost V 6 bases and J 2 bases; bases outside gene matches: 9. For the CDR3, the DNA is TGCGCCAGCAGCCTTCGGACAGGTAGACAAGAGACCCAGTACTTC. Translating gives CASSLRTGRQETQYF.

The rearrangement joins TRBV11-2 to TRBJ1-1; D is unclear. There are 13 residues in the CDR3. Trimming left V 1 base short and J 11 bases short, with 14 bases between. Germline-derived CDR1 and CDR2 are SGHAT and FQNNGV. CDR3: CASSLGAAGGAFF. The CDR3 DNA is TGTGCCAGCAGCTTAGGGGCCGCCGGCGGGGCTTTCTTT.

This clone came up a few times. The chain joins TRBV6-1 to TRBJ1-2; D is unresolved. Germline CDR1 is MNHNS and CDR2 is SASEGT. The CDR3 loop spans 13 amino acids. V was clipped by 1 base and J by 5 bases, with 8 bases between them. CDR3 nucleotides: TGTGCCAGCAGTGAAGGGAGTGTATATGGCTACACCTTC. This gives the protein CASSEGSVYGYTF.

This clone appeared a single time. Other DNA sequences from this sample encode an identical CDR3 as well. This chain uses TRBV19 with TRBJ1-1; TRBD1 might be the D (5 bases). The CDR3 loop spans 13 amino acids. The V and J ends lost 1 base and 4 bases respectively, with 7 bases between them. The germline V gene encodes CDR1 LNHDA and CDR2 SQIVND (reference sequence). DNA for the CDR3: TGTGCCAGTAGTATAGGGGGGGGCACTGAAGCTTTCTTT. This translates into CASSIGGGTEAFF. The full variable domain, in which reference TRBV19 and TRBJ1-1 provide the parts outside the CDR3, is DGGITQSPKYLFRKEGQNVTLSCEQNLNHDAMYWYRQDPGQGLRLIYYSQIVNDFQKGDIAEGYSVSREKKESFPLTVTSAQKNPTAFYLCASSIGGGTEAFFGQGTRLTVV.

This clone was counted only a few times. The rearrangement uses TRBV6-5 and TRBJ2-7; 9 bases align to TRBD1. The CDR3 covers 13 residues. Losses at the gene ends were 11 bases for V and 3 bases for J; bases not matched to a gene: 8. CDR1 is MNHEY and CDR2 is SVGAGI in the germline V gene. The CDR3 loop is CACNRDRDYEQYF. The CDR3 nucleotides read TGTGCCTGCAACCGGGACAGGGACTACGAGCAGTACTTC.

V is TRBV6-6 and J is TRBJ1-5; 10 nucleotides align to TRBD1. The length of the CDR3 is 14 residues. The germline V gene encodes CDR1 MNHNY and CDR2 SVGAGI (reference sequence). V dropped 6 bases and J dropped 5; count of bases not matched to a gene: 4. CDR3 amino acids: CASRTGGLDQPQHF. DNA for the CDR3: TGTGCCAGCAGGACAGGGGGCTTAGATCAGCCCCAGCATTTT.

The chain joins TRBV5-1 to TRBJ1-2, with 9 bases aligning to TRBD1. V dropped 4 bases and J dropped 3; count of bases not matched to a gene: 10. This CDR3 region has 16 residues. Germline V CDR1 and CDR2: SGHRS, YFSETQ. This chain's CDR3 is CASSRNGDRDHYGYTF. The CDR3 coding sequence is TGCGCCAGCAGCCGAAACGGGGACAGGGACCACTATGGCTACACCTTC.

This rearrangement joins TRBV15 to TRBJ2-7; the D gene is possibly TRBD2 (6 bases). The germline CDR1 and CDR2 sequences are LNHNV and YYDKDF (reference sequence). This CDR3 is 15 amino acids long. Trimming shortened V by 5 bases and J by 4 bases, and 18 bases separated the two germline ends. CDR3 coding DNA: TGTGCCACCAGCTGGCGGTTCGGGAGCGGTTACGAGCAGTACTTC. This translates into CATSWRFGSGYEQYF.

This rearrangement joins TRBV7-2 to TRBJ2-7; TRBD1 is a possible D gene (5 bases). V was pared by 4 bases and J by 5 bases, with 15 bases between. CDR1 and CDR2 (germline): SGHTA, FQGNSA. The CDR3 loop spans 14 amino acids. The CDR3 is CASSSQALLDEQYF. The CDR3 region has the DNA TGTGCCAGCAGCTCACAGGCCCTCCTGGACGAGCAGTACTTC.

The chain carries TRBV11-2 and TRBJ1-1; 7 nucleotides line up with TRBD1. Germline-derived CDR1 and CDR2 are SGHAT and FQNNGV. This CDR3 has 15 residues. V lost 5 bases and J lost 1; bases outside the gene matches: 7. The CDR3, as DNA: TGTGCCAGCAGCCCGGCAGGGGGATGGAACACTGAAGCTTTCTTT. Translated: CASSPAGGWNTEAFF.